This TCR beta chain comes out of a study of blood T cell repertoires in COVID-19. Study context: Sample material is recorded as cDNA or gDNA derived from T cells, B-cell-depleted T cells, or PBMCs.

Methods used by the authors: Amplification of reference gene primers provided the estimated nucleated cell counts. Data came from immunoSEQ multiplex PCR; TCRdb stores just in-frame clones and leaves some out. V, J and clone size are taken as reported in that table, and D and trimming were inferred from the DNA itself. The table includes about 430,000 clones, around nine tenths detected once. This study enrolled people aged roughly 18 to 89 from about two dozen US geographic areas. During the 2 weeks before they entered the study, exposed participants had met someone with a PCR-confirmed or clinician-diagnosed COVID-19 case. The ends lost 2 bases at V and 4 bases at J; junction bases unmatched: 7. Germline CDR1 MNHEY, CDR2 SVGAGI. This CDR3 region has 16 residues.

Input material: PBMCs or T cells enriched from blood (not recorded which). J is TRBJ2-3 and V is TRBV6-5, with 9 positions matching TRBD2. This TCR was sampled from a young woman who had been exposed to COVID-19. CDR3 sequence reads: CASSYGISGGSDTQYF. The DNA for the CDR3 is TGTGCCAGCAGTTACGGGATTAGCGGGGGCTCAGATACGCAGTATTTT.